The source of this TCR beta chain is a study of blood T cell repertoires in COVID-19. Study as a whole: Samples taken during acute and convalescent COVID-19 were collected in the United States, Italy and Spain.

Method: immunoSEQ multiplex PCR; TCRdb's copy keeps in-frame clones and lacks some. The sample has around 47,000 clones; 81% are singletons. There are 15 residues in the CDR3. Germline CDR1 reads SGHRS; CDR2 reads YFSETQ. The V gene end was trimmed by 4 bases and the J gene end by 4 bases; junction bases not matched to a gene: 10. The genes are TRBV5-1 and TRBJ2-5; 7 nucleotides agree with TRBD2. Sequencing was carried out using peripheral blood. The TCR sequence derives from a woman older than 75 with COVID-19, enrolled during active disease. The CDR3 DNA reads TGCGCCAGCAGCGGATCGGCGGGAGCGGGAGAGACCCAGTACTTC. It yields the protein CASSGSAGAGETQYF.